Listed below are T cell receptor beta chains from one sample, sequenced in a study of preoperative IRX-2 immunotherapy in early breast cancer. Measured with immunoSEQ multiplex PCR; TCRdb has only the in-frame clones, and not every one. This sample has 20,000 to 30,000 clones, with approximately 80% found just once. The sample here was lymph node tissue, taken before IRX-2 immunotherapy. Receptors were obtained from a human donor with breast cancer. CDR3s include the opening cysteine and the closing phenylalanine or tryptophan. Each record gives: V gene, clone size, D gene, J gene, CDR3 DNA, CDR3 protein. The D gene is left open where the match is weak. Clone size is not always given. Where it is, it says once, few, many or a class for expanded clones.

v_gene: TRBV7-1; abundance: NA; d_gene: NA; j_gene: TRBJ2-1; CDR3nt: TGTGCCAGCAGCTCGAGGGAGCGGGACAGCAATGAGCAGTTCTTC; CDR3aa: CASSSRERDSNEQFF
v_gene: TRBV18; abundance: NA; d_gene: NA; j_gene: TRBJ2-7; CDR3nt: TGTGCCAGCTCACCACGCAGGGGTTGGAACGAGCAGTACTTC; CDR3aa: CASSPRRGWNEQYF
v_gene: TRBV19; abundance: NA; d_gene: NA; j_gene: TRBJ2-5; CDR3nt: TGTGCCAGTAGTGGCGACCGACAAGAGACCCAGTACTTC; CDR3aa: CASSGDRQETQYF
v_gene: TRBV23-1; abundance: few; d_gene: NA; j_gene: TRBJ1-5; CDR3nt: TGCGCCAGCAGCCCCACAGGAGGCGGAAATCAGCCCCAGCATTTT; CDR3aa: CASSPTGGGNQPQHF
v_gene: TRBV19; abundance: once; d_gene: NA; j_gene: TRBJ1-1; CDR3nt: TGTGCCAGTAGTTACACGACGAACACTGAAGCTTTCTTT; CDR3aa: CASSYTTNTEAFF
v_gene: TRBV1; abundance: few; d_gene: NA; j_gene: TRBJ1-2; CDR3nt: TGCGCCAGCAGCCCGGGAATTATCCATGGCTACACCTTC; CDR3aa: CASSPGIIHGYTF
v_gene: TRBV6-8; abundance: few; d_gene: NA; j_gene: TRBJ1-1; CDR3nt: TGTGCCAGCAGTGAGCAACGGCAGGACACTGAAGCTTTCTTT; CDR3aa: CASSEQRQDTEAFF
v_gene: TRBV28; abundance: NA; d_gene: NA; j_gene: TRBJ1-2; CDR3nt: TGTGCCAGCAGGAACCCCCAAGGCGTTAACTATGGCTACACCTTC; CDR3aa: CASRNPQGVNYGYTF
v_gene: TRBV7-8; abundance: NA; d_gene: TRBD1; j_gene: TRBJ1-1; CDR3nt: TGTGCCAGCAGCTTAGAAGGGGGCAGGTCGGAAGCTTTCTTT; CDR3aa: CASSLEGGRSEAFF
v_gene: TRBV15; abundance: NA; d_gene: TRBD1; j_gene: TRBJ1-4; CDR3nt: TGTGCCACCAGCAGTCCAGACAGGGGAAGGGGGGAAAAACTGTTTTTT; CDR3aa: CATSSPDRGRGEKLFF
v_gene: TRBV11-3; abundance: once; d_gene: NA; j_gene: TRBJ1-2; CDR3nt: TGTGCCAGCAGCTTGGTAGTATTAGCTAACTATGGCTACACCTTC; CDR3aa: CASSLVVLANYGYTF
v_gene: TRBV18; abundance: once; d_gene: NA; j_gene: TRBJ2-7; CDR3nt: TGTGCCAGCTCACAAAAGGGACCTCCCTACGAGCAGTACTTC; CDR3aa: CASSQKGPPYEQYF
v_gene: TRBV28; abundance: NA; d_gene: NA; j_gene: TRBJ1-5; CDR3nt: TGTGCCAGCCACGCGGGGCCCAATCAGCCCCAGCATTTT; CDR3aa: CASHAGPNQPQHF
v_gene: TRBV11-3; abundance: NA; d_gene: NA; j_gene: TRBJ2-1; CDR3nt: TGTGCCAGCAGCGGACGGGGCTCCTACAATGAGCAGTTCTTC; CDR3aa: CASSGRGSYNEQFF
v_gene: TRBV6-8; abundance: NA; d_gene: NA; j_gene: TRBJ2-7; CDR3nt: TGTGCCATCAGTCCCTCCCGGAACGAGCAGTACTTC; CDR3aa: CAISPSRNEQYF
v_gene: TRBV23-1; abundance: NA; d_gene: TRBD2; j_gene: TRBJ2-4; CDR3nt: TGCGCCAGACCGGGACTAGCGGGGGGGCGGGCCAAAAACATTCAGTACTTC; CDR3aa: CARPGLAGGRAKNIQYF
v_gene: TRBV10-2; abundance: NA; d_gene: NA; j_gene: TRBJ1-2; CDR3nt: TGCGCCAGCAGGCCGGAGAGAACCGGGTATGGCTACACCTTC; CDR3aa: CASRPERTGYGYTF
v_gene: TRBV6-8; abundance: NA; d_gene: NA; j_gene: TRBJ2-6; CDR3nt: TGTGCCAGCAGACAAACGGGACTTTCCAACTCTGGGGCCAACGTCCTGACTTTC; CDR3aa: CASRQTGLSNSGANVLTF
v_gene: TRBV6-8; abundance: NA; d_gene: TRBD1; j_gene: TRBJ1-1; CDR3nt: TGTGCCAGCAGCCAGGGACAGGGGAACACTGAAGCTTTCTTT; CDR3aa: CASSQGQGNTEAFF
v_gene: TRBV6-8; abundance: NA; d_gene: NA; j_gene: TRBJ1-3; CDR3nt: TGTGCCAGCAGTACAGGGCAGGGAAACACCATATATTTT; CDR3aa: CASSTGQGNTIYF
v_gene: TRBV4-1; abundance: NA; d_gene: NA; j_gene: TRBJ1-4; CDR3nt: TGCGCCAGCAGCCAAGGGCAGGGGTTTACTAATGAAAAACTGTTTTTT; CDR3aa: CASSQGQGFTNEKLFF
v_gene: TRBV30; abundance: NA; d_gene: NA; j_gene: TRBJ2-1; CDR3nt: TGTGCCTGGAGTGTGAGTCTTGGGGGTTCTGAGCAGTTCTTC; CDR3aa: CAWSVSLGGSEQFF
v_gene: TRBV19; abundance: NA; d_gene: NA; j_gene: TRBJ2-7; CDR3nt: TGTGCCAGTAGCCCTCGGGGCAGATGGGTTTCCTACGAGCAGTACTTC; CDR3aa: CASSPRGRWVSYEQYF